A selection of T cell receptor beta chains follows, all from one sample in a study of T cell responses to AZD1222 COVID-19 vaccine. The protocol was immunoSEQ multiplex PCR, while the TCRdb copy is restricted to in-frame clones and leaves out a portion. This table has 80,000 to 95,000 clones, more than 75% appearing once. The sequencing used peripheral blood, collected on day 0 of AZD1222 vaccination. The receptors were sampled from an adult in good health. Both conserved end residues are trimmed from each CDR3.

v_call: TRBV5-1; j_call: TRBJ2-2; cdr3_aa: ASSSTGGLNTGELF
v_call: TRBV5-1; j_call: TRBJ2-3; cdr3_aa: ASSLALPDTDTQY
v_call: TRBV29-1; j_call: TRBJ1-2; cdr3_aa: SVEEQGDGGYT
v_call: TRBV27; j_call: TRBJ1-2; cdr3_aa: ASRRQGGFGYT
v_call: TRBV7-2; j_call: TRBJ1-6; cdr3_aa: ASSRGHRSEFSPLH
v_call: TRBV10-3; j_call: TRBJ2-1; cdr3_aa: AISRESNEQF
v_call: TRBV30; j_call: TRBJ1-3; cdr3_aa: AHNRPTKRNTIY
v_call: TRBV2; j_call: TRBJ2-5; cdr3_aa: ASSVGPLGETQY
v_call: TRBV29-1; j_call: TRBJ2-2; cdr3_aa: STGAANTGELF
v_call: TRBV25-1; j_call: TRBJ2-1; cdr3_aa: AIIGGGQPPDNEQF
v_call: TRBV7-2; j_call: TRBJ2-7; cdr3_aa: ASSLQGPYEQY
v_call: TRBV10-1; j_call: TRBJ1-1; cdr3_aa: ASSEGARQPEAF
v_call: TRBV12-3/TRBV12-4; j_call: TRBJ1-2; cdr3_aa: ASSPGQDYGYT
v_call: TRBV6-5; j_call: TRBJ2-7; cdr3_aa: ASSPVLGEQY
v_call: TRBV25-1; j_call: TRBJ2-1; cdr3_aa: ASSESGDRSEQF
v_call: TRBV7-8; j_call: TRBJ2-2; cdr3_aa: ASSSQGASYSSGELF
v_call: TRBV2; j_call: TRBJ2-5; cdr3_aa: ATGRGPETQY
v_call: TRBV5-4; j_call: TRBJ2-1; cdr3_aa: ASSLSGGPDNEQF
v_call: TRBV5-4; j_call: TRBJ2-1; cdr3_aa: ASSPSGRSSYNEQF
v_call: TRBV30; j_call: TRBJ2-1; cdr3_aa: AWLIAGGPNEQF
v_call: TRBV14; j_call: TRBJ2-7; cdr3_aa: ASSQIGQGSEQY
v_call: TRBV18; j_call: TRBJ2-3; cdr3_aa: ASSPRPAREGSLRDTQY
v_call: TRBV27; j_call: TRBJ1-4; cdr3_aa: ASRSTSQGVDEKLF